Presented here are 16 T cell receptor beta chains from one specimen sequenced in a study of CD8 T cells in Susac syndrome. An amount of RNA that ranged from roughly 0.5 to 1 ug was reverse transcribed with random hexamers. Each CDR3 protein is one row after TCRdb ran MiXCR on the immunoSEQ multiplex PCR reads. The sample has some 210,000 distinct CDR3 sequences, 85% to 95% seen once; the top ten hold roughly 0.14%. Sequencing used CD4+ T cells from PBMCs. These receptor sequences come from a human donor with Susac syndrome.

The chain couples TRBV12-3 or TRBV12-4 to TRBJ2-1; 9 nucleotides agree with TRBD1. V was pared by 6 bases and J by 3 bases, with 6 bases of the junction left unmatched. CDR3 length: 15 residues. The CDR3 DNA follows: TGTGCCAGCAGCCCCGGGACAGGGCGCTACAATGAGCAGTTCTTC. Protein: CASSPGTGRYNEQFF.

The chain links TRBV20-1 to TRBJ2-1, with 10 bases identical to TRBD2. This CDR3 region has 13 residues. The germline CDR1 and CDR2 sequences are DFQATT and SNEGSKA (reference sequence). Trimming took 3 bases from V and 7 from J; bases not matched to a gene: 3. CDR3: CSASSGGYNEQFF. The CDR3 DNA is TGCAGTGCTAGTAGCGGGGGGTATAATGAGCAGTTCTTC.

The sample holds one count of this clonotype. The chain has TRBV5-1 and TRBJ2-7; D gene ambiguous. CDR1 and CDR2 from the germline V gene are SGHRS and YFSETQ. This CDR3 has 15 amino acids. The V end lost 2 bases, the J end lost 3 bases, and 15 bases lay between the germline ends. The CDR3 DNA follows: TGCGCCAGCAGCTTCGGAAAGCCTGCGAACTACGAGCAGTACTTC. This translates into CASSFGKPANYEQYF.

The chain couples TRBV20-1 to TRBJ2-5; possible D gene TRBD2, 7 bases. This CDR3 is 12 amino acids long. V was pared by 5 bases and J by 7 bases, with 14 bases between. From germline, CDR1 is DFQATT and CDR2 SNEGSKA (reference sequence). The CDR3 DNA follows: TGCAGTGCTGAGGGGGGAGGGCTGACCCAGTACTTC. Protein sequence: CSAEGGGLTQYF.

This clonotype has just one count. One end of the junction is discordant with germline, which a read error may explain. This chain uses TRBV20-1 with TRBJ1-4; a possible D gene is TRBD1 (6 bases). CDR1 DFQATT and CDR2 SNEGSKA come from the germline V gene (reference sequence). The CDR3 spans 11 residues. The CDR3 DNA reads TGCAGTGCAAGAGGGGAGGGGGGAAGTTTTTTT. Its translation is CSARGEGGSFF.

This chain connects TRBV20-1 to TRBJ2-7, with TRBD1 matching 8 bases. Germline trimming cut 0 bases from V and 13 bases from J; bases unmatched to any gene: 8. Germline loops: CDR1 DFQATT, CDR2 SNEGSKA (reference sequence). This CDR3 is built from 12 residues. CDR3: CSARDQGTGGYF. CDR3 nucleotide sequence: TGCAGTGCTAGAGATCAGGGAACAGGGGGTTACTTC.

The rearrangement uses TRBV6-5 and TRBJ2-7; the D gene could be TRBD1 or TRBD2 (5 bases each). Trimming pared 4 bases from V and 5 bases from J, leaving 15 bases between. The CDR3 has 14 amino acids. Germline V gene sequence: CDR1 MNHEY, CDR2 SVGAGI. CDR3 in amino acids: CASSSVDEGHEQYF. CDR3 nucleotides: TGTGCCAGCAGTTCCGTAGACGAGGGGCACGAGCAGTACTTC.

The chain recombines TRBV20-1 with TRBJ1-5; possibly TRBD1 for D (5 bases). This CDR3 spans 15 amino acids. In germline, CDR1 is DFQATT, CDR2 SNEGSKA (reference sequence). Trimming took 6 bases from V and 5 from J, leaving 20 bases between them. CDR3 residues: CSASQAAGMDQPQHF. The CDR3, as DNA: TGCAGTGCCTCACAGGCGGCGGGTATGGATCAGCCCCAGCATTTT.

This chain uses TRBV30 with TRBJ1-2; a weak D match, TRBD1 (5 bases). Germline V lookup: CDR1 GTSNPN, CDR2 SVGIG (reference sequence). CDR3 length: 15 residues. V was clipped by 8 bases and J by 0 bases, with 19 bases between them. The CDR3 reads CALRTSGLPNYGYTF. CDR3 nucleotide sequence: TGTGCCCTCCGGACCTCAGGGTTACCTAACTATGGCTACACCTTC.

In this sample, this clonotype turned up a few times. The CDR3: CASSITDTQYF. The CDR3, as DNA: TGTGCCAGCAGTATCACAGATACGCAGTATTTT. The rearrangement links TRBV2 to TRBJ2-3; D gene ambiguous. Germline CDR1 reads SNHLY; CDR2 reads FYNNEI. V gave up 5 bases and J gave up 2 bases, with 2 bases separating them. CDR3 length equals 11 residues.

This sequence joins TRBV30 and TRBJ1-5, with 7 nucleotides matching TRBD1. This CDR3 region has 15 residues. V was clipped by 2 bases and J by 0 bases; unmatched bases: 4. Germline values: CDR1 GTSNPN, CDR2 SVGIG (reference sequence). Written as DNA, the CDR3 is TGTGCCTGGAGTTCGACAGGGCATAGCAATCAGCCCCAGCATTTT. Translating it yields CAWSSTGHSNQPQHF.

This rearrangement joins TRBV19 to TRBJ2-3, with 9 nucleotides matching TRBD1. The CDR3 extends over 13 amino acids. The germline V gene has CDR1 LNHDA and CDR2 SQIVND (reference sequence). The J segment lost 8 bases and the V segment lost 5 bases, leaving 5 bases of the junction unmatched. The DNA for the CDR3 is TGTGCCAGTAGTTCGGGACAGGGAGGTACGCAGTATTTT. Translated, it gives CASSSGQGGTQYF.

The chain uses TRBV9 and TRBJ1-2; D might be TRBD1 (5 bases). This CDR3 is built from 13 residues. Germline loops: CDR1 SGDLS, CDR2 YYNGEE. V lost 7 bases to trimming and J lost 0 bases, with 10 bases between them. CDR3 nucleotides: TGTGCCAGCTCCCAGGGACCTAACTATGGCTACACCTTC. This encodes CASSQGPNYGYTF.

The CDR3 reads CASNEGGGHNYGYTF. Written as DNA, the CDR3 is TGTGCCAGCAACGAAGGTGGGGGACACAACTATGGCTACACCTTC. The rearrangement links TRBV7-2 to TRBJ1-2; D is perhaps TRBD1 (6 bases). Germline V gives CDR1 SGHTA, CDR2 FQGNSA. Trimming left V 7 bases short and J 2 bases short, with 17 bases between. The CDR3 contains 15 residues.

The chain employs TRBV7-2 and TRBJ2-2; D is unresolved. V lost 4 bases and J 2 bases, leaving 8 bases between the germline ends. CDR1 SGHTA and CDR2 FQGNSA come from the germline V gene. This CDR3 is 14 amino acids long. The CDR3 reads CASSSNYNTGELFF. The CDR3 DNA sequence: TGTGCCAGCAGCTCCAATTATAACACCGGGGAGCTGTTTTTT.

V usage is TRBV30 and J usage is TRBJ2-1, with D tentatively TRBD2 (5 bases). V was cut by 4 bases and J by 9 bases, with 10 bases left in between. The CDR3 runs 11 residues. Germline-derived CDR1 and CDR2 are GTSNPN and SVGIG (reference sequence). CDR3 sequence reads: CAWTGEGEQFF. DNA for the CDR3: TGTGCCTGGACTGGTGAGGGTGAGCAGTTCTTC.